A single sample is the source of the 17 T cell receptor beta chains below, sequenced in a study of T cells after posttransplantation cyclophosphamide. This table comes from immunoSEQ multiplex PCR, and its TCRdb copy is limited to in-frame clones, with some not included. This sample yields 20,000 to 30,000 clones, of which approximately 85% are seen a single time; approximately 6.8% belongs to the top ten. The sequenced sample consisted of PBMCs. These receptors were obtained from a woman in her sixties with a blood cancer, CMV-positive, and with a related stem cell donor.

A single count supports this clone. The CDR3 here is CASSDSNLAGSTGELFF. CDR3 bases: TGTGCCAGCAGTGACTCGAATCTAGCGGGGTCCACCGGGGAGCTGTTTTTT. The genes are TRBV6-4 and TRBJ2-2; TRBD2 matches 9 bases. The CDR3 is 17 residues long. Trimming removed 0 bases from V and 4 bases from J; junction bases left unmatched: 6. Germline V CDR1 and CDR2: MRHNA, SNTAGT.

The gene calls are TRBV2 and TRBJ2-3, with a weak D call TRBD2 (5 bases). The CDR3 contains 13 residues. CDR1 and CDR2 from the germline V gene are SNHLY and FYNNEI. V lost 8 bases and J 6 bases, leaving 15 bases between the germline ends. The CDR3 spells CASFKGSWDTQYF. The CDR3 DNA is TGTGCCAGCTTTAAAGGGAGTTGGGATACGCAGTATTTT.

The gene calls are TRBV6-6 and TRBJ2-2; 9 positions agree with TRBD2. The CDR3 length is 15 residues. J gave up 7 bases and V 8 bases, and 11 bases lay outside the gene matches. CDR1 and CDR2 from the germline V gene are MNHNY and SVGAGI (reference sequence). The CDR3, as DNA: TGTGCCAGCTACGATAGCGGGAGAGGGTACGGGGAGCTGTTTTTT. Amino acid sequence: CASYDSGRGYGELFF.

The genes are TRBV7-9 and TRBJ2-3, with D tentatively TRBD2 (5 bases). Trimming shortened V by 5 bases and J by 0 bases, and 12 bases separated the two germline ends. CDR3 length equals 15 residues. Germline values: CDR1 SEHNR, CDR2 FQNEAQ (reference sequence). This CDR3 is CASSPRTSSTDTQYF. CDR3 nucleotides: TGTGCCAGCAGCCCGAGAACTAGTAGCACAGATACGCAGTATTTT.

This clone was seen only a few times. The rearrangement joins TRBV11-2 to TRBJ1-1, with TRBD1 identical over 8 bases. Germline trimming cut 5 bases from V and 6 bases from J; bases unmatched to any gene: 8. The CDR3 is 14 amino acids. Germline V lookup: CDR1 SGHAT, CDR2 FQNNGV. The CDR3 nucleotides read TGTGCCAGCAGCACGACAGGGGATTTTGCTGAAGCTTTCTTT. This translates into CASSTTGDFAEAFF.

This rearrangement joins TRBV7-6 to TRBJ2-7, with D possibly TRBD2 on 6 matching bases. Germline-derived CDR1 and CDR2 are SGHVS and FNYEAQ. The CDR3 has 14 residues. Trimming pared 6 bases from V and 6 bases from J, leaving 18 bases between. CDR3: CASRNPLGSGEQYF. CDR3 sequence (DNA): TGTGCCAGCAGAAACCCGCTCGGGAGTGGCGAGCAGTACTTC. Looking up the rest from reference TRBV7-6 and TRBJ2-7 gives the full variable domain: GAGVSQSPRYKVTKRGQDVALRCDPISGHVSLYWYRQALGQGPEFLTYFNYEAQQDKSGLPNDRFSAERPEGSISTLTIQRTEQRDSAMYRCASRNPLGSGEQYFGPGTRLTVT.

This clone was seen just once. The chain couples TRBV19 to TRBJ1-1, with a tentative D call TRBD1 (5 bases). The CDR3 has 13 amino acids. Germline CDR1 reads LNHDA; CDR2 reads SQIVND (reference sequence). The V gene lost 5 bases and the J gene lost 2 bases, with 9 bases spanning the gap. The CDR3 DNA is TGTGCCAGTAGTCCGACAGTTAACACTGAAGCTTTCTTT. It translates to CASSPTVNTEAFF.

The chain links TRBV10-3 to TRBJ1-6; 7 positions match TRBD1. This CDR3 is 13 amino acids long. V shed 7 bases and J 7 bases; nucleotides not matched to a gene: 4. Germline V gene data show CDR1 as ENHRY and CDR2 as SYGVKD. DNA for the CDR3: TGTGCCATCAAGGGGGCCAAAAATTCACCCCTCCACTTT. Translated, it gives CAIKGAKNSPLHF.

V and J are TRBV6-1 and TRBJ1-5; D remains unclear. V shed 2 bases and J shed 6 bases, with 11 bases lying between them. CDR1 MNHNS and CDR2 SASEGT come from the germline V gene. The CDR3 has 14 residues. CDR3: CASSELAGVQPQHF. The CDR3 nucleotides are TGTGCCAGCAGTGAATTGGCGGGCGTTCAGCCCCAGCATTTT.

The gene calls are TRBV6-1 and TRBJ1-2; D unclear. This CDR3 region has 13 residues. The germline V gene has CDR1 MNHNS and CDR2 SASEGT. Trimming stripped 8 bases from V and 8 bases from J, with 18 bases between. CDR3 nucleotides: TGTGCCAGCGGGGAGGCACCCGTGTTGGGCTACACCTTC. It is translated as CASGEAPVLGYTF.

This clone has a handful of counts. The J gene is TRBJ2-7, the V gene TRBV19, with D tentatively TRBD1 (6 bases). V was cut by 5 bases and J by 7 bases, with 12 bases left in between. Per germline, CDR1 LNHDA and CDR2 SQIVND (reference sequence). CDR3 length: 12 amino acids. CDR3 in amino acids: CASSWGPGEQYF. The CDR3 DNA sequence: TGTGCCAGTAGTTGGGGGCCGGGGGAGCAGTACTTC.

The chain has TRBV11-2 and TRBJ2-3; TRBD2 matches at 7 bases. CDR3 length: 15 residues. J lost 0 bases, V lost 5 bases, and 5 bases had no gene match. Looked up from germline, CDR1 is SGHAT and CDR2 is FQNNGV. For the CDR3, the DNA is TGTGCCAGCAGCACTCTAGCGGCTAGCACAGATACGCAGTATTTT. This gives the protein CASSTLAASTDTQYF.

The V call is TRBV5-8, the J call TRBJ1-5; 7 bases map to TRBD1. Germline V gene data show CDR1 as SGHTS and CDR2 as YDEGEE. The V and J ends lost 4 bases and 2 bases, in that order; junction bases with no gene match: 3. This CDR3 has 14 amino acids. The CDR3 region is CASSAGQRNQPQHF. As DNA, the CDR3 is TGTGCCAGCAGCGCGGGACAGCGCAATCAGCCCCAGCATTTT.

DNA of the CDR3: TGTGCCAGCAGTAGTAGGGGGCGGGGTGGCTACACCTTC. Translating gives CASSSRGRGGYTF. This chain joins TRBV27 and TRBJ1-2, with TRBD1 identical over 7 bases. Germline V gene data show CDR1 as MNHEY and CDR2 as SMNVEV (reference sequence). V was pared by 5 bases and J by 7 bases, with 7 bases of the junction left unmatched. The CDR3 has 13 residues.

The gene calls are TRBV6-5 and TRBJ1-3; TRBD1 is a possible D gene (5 bases). Germline CDR1 MNHEY, CDR2 SVGAGI. The CDR3 sequence is 14 residues long. V dropped 6 bases and J dropped 4 bases, with 13 bases sitting between them. This chain's CDR3 is CASRSRERGNTIYF. In DNA, the CDR3 is TGTGCCAGCAGATCCAGGGAAAGAGGAAACACCATATATTTT.

The chain combines TRBV19 with TRBJ2-3; 12 bases match TRBD2. Looked up from germline, CDR1 is LNHDA and CDR2 is SQIVND (reference sequence). The CDR3 loop spans 18 amino acids. The V and J ends lost 5 bases and 1 base, in that order; junction bases with no gene match: 10. The CDR3 coding sequence is TGTGCCAGTAGTTCTCGGGCTAGCGGGAGGGCCGGCACAGATACGCAGTATTTT. Amino acid sequence: CASSSRASGRAGTDTQYF.

V and J are TRBV5-1 and TRBJ2-5; tentatively, D is TRBD1 (5 bases). Trimming shortened V by 2 bases and J by 4 bases, and 9 bases separated the two germline ends. Per the germline V gene, CDR1 is SGHRS and CDR2 is YFSETQ. CDR3 size: 13 residues. CDR3 protein: CASSFGQGETQYF. As DNA, the CDR3 is TGCGCCAGCAGCTTCGGTCAGGGAGAGACCCAGTACTTC.